This T cell receptor beta chain appears in the sequencing data of a study of CD8+ T cells in alopecia areata. Study-wide background: Tofacitinib administration to treated patients was oral, at 5 to 10 mg twice daily. General study points: Although TCR sharing was seen in mice, sharing across patients was less clear, possibly for HLA-related reasons. Alopecia totalis/universalis scalp especially showed more expanded CD8+ clones than normal scalp. Tissue-resident alphabeta T cells belonging to normal skin likewise get sequenced within scalp specimens.

Lesional scalp tissue (obtained by punch biopsy) and peripheral blood were collected from alopecia areata patients. A word on this clone: Its target is unknown.

The CDR3 consists of 15 residues. Germline-derived CDR1 and CDR2 are SGHAT and FQNNGV. Trimming took 5 bases from V and 5 from J, leaving 18 bases between them. After isolation, RNA underwent reverse transcription to generate cDNA as the sequencing template. The method was immunoSEQ multiplex PCR; TCRdb's version includes in-frame clones alone and lacks a portion of them. The sample includes 6,500 to 8,000 clones, less than 70% of them seen just once. This specimen was skin, taken at week 0. This chain links TRBV11-2 with TRBJ2-5; possible D gene TRBD2, 7 bases. The receptor comes from a human donor with alopecia areata. CDR3: CASSPNGGAGETQYF. The CDR3 bases are TGTGCCAGCAGCCCCAATGGGGGGGCGGGTGAGACCCAGTACTTC.